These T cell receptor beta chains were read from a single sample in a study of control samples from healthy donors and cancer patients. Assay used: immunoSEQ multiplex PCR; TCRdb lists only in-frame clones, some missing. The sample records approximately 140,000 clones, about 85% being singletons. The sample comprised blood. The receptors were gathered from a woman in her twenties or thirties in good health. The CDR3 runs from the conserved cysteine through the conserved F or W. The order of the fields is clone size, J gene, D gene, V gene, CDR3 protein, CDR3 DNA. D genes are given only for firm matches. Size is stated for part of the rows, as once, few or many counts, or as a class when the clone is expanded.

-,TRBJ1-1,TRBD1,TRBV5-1,CASSLDREYRAEAFF,TGCGCCAGCAGCTTAGACAGGGAGTACCGAGCTGAAGCTTTCTTT
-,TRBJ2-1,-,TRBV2,CASSGSQGGNEQFF,TGTGCCAGCAGTGGGAGTCAGGGTGGGAATGAGCAGTTCTTC
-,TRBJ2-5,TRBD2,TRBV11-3,CASSLRTSGRQMYQETQYF,TGTGCCAGCAGCCTAAGGACTAGCGGGAGGCAAATGTACCAAGAGACCCAGTACTTC
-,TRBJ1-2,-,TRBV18,CASSPPEIYGYTF,TGTGCCAGCTCACCACCGGAGATTTATGGCTACACCTTC
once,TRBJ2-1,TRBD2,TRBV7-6,CASSLVGTRNNEQFF,TGTGCCAGCAGCTTAGTGGGGACTAGGAACAATGAGCAGTTCTTC
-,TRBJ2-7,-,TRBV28,CASSREPDLVEQYF,TGTGCCAGCAGTAGGGAGCCAGACCTCGTCGAGCAGTACTTC
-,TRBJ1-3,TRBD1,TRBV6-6,CASSYSTGGGGNTIYF,TGTGCCAGCAGTTACTCGACAGGGGGCGGTGGAAACACCATATATTTT
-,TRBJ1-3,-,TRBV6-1,CASSEGPTSGNTIYF,TGTGCCAGCAGTGAAGGACCGACCTCTGGAAACACCATATATTTT
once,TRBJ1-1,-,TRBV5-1,CASSLAGTARGTEAFF,TGCGCCAGCAGCTTGGCCGGGACTGCCCGGGGCACTGAAGCTTTCTTT
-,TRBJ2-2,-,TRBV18,CASSPRGPRDTGELFF,TGTGCCAGCTCACCCAGGGGCCCGCGGGACACCGGGGAGCTGTTTTTT
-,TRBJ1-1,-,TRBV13,CASLRTEAFF,TGTGCCAGCTTACGGACTGAAGCTTTCTTT
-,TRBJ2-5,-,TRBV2,CASSRGRRLETQYF,TGTGCCAGCAGTCGAGGACGGCGCCTCGAGACCCAGTACTTC
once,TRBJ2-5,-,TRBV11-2,CASSFSRETQYF,TGTGCCAGCAGCTTTTCTCGGGAGACCCAGTACTTC
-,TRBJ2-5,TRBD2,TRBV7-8,CASSSRARAGGNQETQYF,TGTGCCAGCAGCTCCCGGGCGAGAGCGGGAGGGAACCAAGAGACCCAGTACTTC
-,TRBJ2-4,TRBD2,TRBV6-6,CASSGLANKNIQYF,TGTGCCAGCAGTGGACTAGCGAACAAAAACATTCAGTACTTC
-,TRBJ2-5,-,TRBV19,CASSIEGARGPETQYF,TGTGCCAGTAGTATAGAGGGGGCCAGAGGTCCAGAGACCCAGTACTTC
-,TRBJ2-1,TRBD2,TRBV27,CASRITSGSYNEQFF,TGTGCCAGCAGGATAACTAGCGGCTCCTACAATGAGCAGTTCTTC
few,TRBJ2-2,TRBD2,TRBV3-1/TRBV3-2,CASSDLGRDTGELFF,TGTGCCAGCAGCGACTTAGGGAGGGACACCGGGGAGCTGTTTTTT
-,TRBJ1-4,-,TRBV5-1,CASSLGGSGEKLFF,TGCGCCAGCAGCTTGGGAGGGTCGGGTGAAAAACTGTTTTTT
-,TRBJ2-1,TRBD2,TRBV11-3,CASSSSGSILRNEQFF,TGTGCCAGCAGCTCTAGCGGGAGTATTCTTCGCAATGAGCAGTTCTTC
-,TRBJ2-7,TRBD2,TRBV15,CATSRGHGGSGYEQYF,TGTGCCACCAGCAGAGGACACGGGGGGTCGGGTTACGAGCAGTACTTC
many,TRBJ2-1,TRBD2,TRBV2,CASSYKGSGGSYNEQFF,TGTGCCAGCAGCTACAAGGGGAGCGGGGGTTCCTACAATGAGCAGTTCTTC
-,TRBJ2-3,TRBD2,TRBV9,CASSVVAGIRTDTQYF,TGTGCCAGCAGCGTAGTAGCGGGGATCCGCACAGATACGCAGTATTTT
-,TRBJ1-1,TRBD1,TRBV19,CASGQGYTEAFF,TGTGCCAGCGGACAGGGCTACACTGAAGCTTTCTTT
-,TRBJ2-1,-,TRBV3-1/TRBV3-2,CASSPAVGADNEQFF,TGTGCCAGCAGCCCCGCGGTGGGAGCTGACAATGAGCAGTTCTTC
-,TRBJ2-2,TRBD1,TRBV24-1,CATSTDRGRTGELFF,TGTGCCACCAGTACTGACAGGGGGCGGACCGGGGAGCTGTTTTTT
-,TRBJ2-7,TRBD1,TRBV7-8,CASSTRQGDYEQYF,TGTGCCAGCAGCACCCGACAGGGGGACTACGAGCAGTACTTC
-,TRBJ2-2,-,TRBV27,CASSLVQTGELFF,TGTGCCAGCAGTTTAGTACAGACCGGGGAGCTGTTTTTT
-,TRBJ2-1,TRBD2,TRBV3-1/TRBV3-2,CASSLRGLAAYNEQFF,TGTGCCAGCAGCCTCAGGGGACTAGCGGCCTACAATGAGCAGTTCTTC
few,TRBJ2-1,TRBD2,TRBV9,CASSVTSGSGDEQFF,TGTGCCAGCAGCGTTACTAGCGGGAGTGGAGATGAGCAGTTCTTC
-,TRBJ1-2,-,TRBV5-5,CASSRADSNYGYTF,TGTGCCAGCAGCCGGGCAGACTCAAACTATGGCTACACCTTC